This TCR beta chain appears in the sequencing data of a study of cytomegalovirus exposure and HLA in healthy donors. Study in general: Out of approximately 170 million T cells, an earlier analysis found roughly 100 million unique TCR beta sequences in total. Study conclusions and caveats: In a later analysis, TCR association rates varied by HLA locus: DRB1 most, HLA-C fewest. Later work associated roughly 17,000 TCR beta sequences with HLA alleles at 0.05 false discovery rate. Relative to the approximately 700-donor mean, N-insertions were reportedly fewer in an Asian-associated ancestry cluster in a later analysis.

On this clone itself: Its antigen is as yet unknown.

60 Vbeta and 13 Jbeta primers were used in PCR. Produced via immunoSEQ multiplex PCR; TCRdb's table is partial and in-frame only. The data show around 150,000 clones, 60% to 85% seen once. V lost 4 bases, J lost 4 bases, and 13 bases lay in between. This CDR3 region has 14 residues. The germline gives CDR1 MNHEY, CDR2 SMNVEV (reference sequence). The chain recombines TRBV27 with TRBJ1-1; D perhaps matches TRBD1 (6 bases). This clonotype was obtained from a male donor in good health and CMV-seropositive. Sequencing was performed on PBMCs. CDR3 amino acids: CASSSWIGGTEAFF. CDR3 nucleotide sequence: TGTGCCAGCAGTTCCTGGATAGGGGGCACTGAAGCTTTCTTT.